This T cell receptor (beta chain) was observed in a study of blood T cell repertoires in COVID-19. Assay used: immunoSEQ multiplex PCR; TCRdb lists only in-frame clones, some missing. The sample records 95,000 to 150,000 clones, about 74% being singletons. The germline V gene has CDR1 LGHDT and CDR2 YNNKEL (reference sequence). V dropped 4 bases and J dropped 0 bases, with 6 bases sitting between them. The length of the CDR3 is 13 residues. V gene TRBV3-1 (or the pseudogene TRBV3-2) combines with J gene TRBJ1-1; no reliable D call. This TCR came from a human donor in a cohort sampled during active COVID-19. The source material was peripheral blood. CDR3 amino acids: CASSPPLNTEAFF. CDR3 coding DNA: TGTGCCAGCAGCCCCCCTTTGAACACTGAAGCTTTCTTT.